This is a list of T cell receptor beta chains from one sample in a study of post-analysis software for immune sequencing data. TCRdb reanalysed the PCR reads using MiXCR and keeps one entry per CDR3 protein. The sample contains over 150,000 distinct CDR3 sequences, approximately 28% of which appear only once. Specimen: blood. These receptors were obtained from a girl aged 10-17 years with multiple sclerosis. Each CDR3 is given with its conserved first and last residue. The D gene is left open where the match is weak. The size field is filled for only some rows; it gives once, few, many or a size class.

CDR3aa: CASSDYGRFRTSDTQYF; CDR3nt: TGTGCCAGCAGTGATTACGGGAGGTTTCGCACAAGCGATACGCAGTATTTT; v_gene: TRBV25-1; len: 17; j_gene: TRBJ2-3; d_gene: TRBD2; abundance: once
CDR3aa: CASSLRLTGRSNTEAFF; CDR3nt: TGTGCCAGCAGCCTGAGGCTTACGGGACGGTCGAACACTGAAGCTTTCTTT; v_gene: TRBV28; len: 17; j_gene: TRBJ1-1; d_gene: -; abundance: few
CDR3aa: CASSLDRAAGYTF; CDR3nt: TGTGCCAGCAGCCTGGACAGGGCTGCGGGCTACACCTTC; v_gene: TRBV11-2; len: 13; j_gene: TRBJ1-2; d_gene: TRBD1; abundance: few
CDR3aa: CASSYHGQVADEQYF; CDR3nt: TGTGCCAGCAGTTACCATGGACAGGTAGCAGACGAGCAGTACTTC; v_gene: TRBV6-2/TRBV6-3; len: 15; j_gene: TRBJ2-7; d_gene: TRBD1; abundance: many
CDR3aa: CAWKFSGLTNYGYTF; CDR3nt: TGTGCCTGGAAGTTTTCAGGGCTCACTAACTATGGCTACACCTTC; v_gene: TRBV30; len: 15; j_gene: TRBJ1-2; d_gene: -; abundance: few
CDR3aa: CATSDARRTDTQYF; CDR3nt: TGTGCCACCAGTGACGCCAGACGCACAGATACGCAGTATTTT; v_gene: TRBV24-1; len: 14; j_gene: TRBJ2-3; d_gene: -; abundance: many
CDR3aa: CAIRETGAYEQYF; CDR3nt: TGTGCCATCAGAGAGACAGGAGCCTACGAGCAGTACTTC; v_gene: TRBV10-3; len: 13; j_gene: TRBJ2-7; d_gene: -; abundance: many
CDR3aa: CAISESGSYNEQFF; CDR3nt: TGTGCCATCAGTGAGAGCGGCTCCTACAATGAGCAGTTCTTC; v_gene: TRBV10-3; len: 14; j_gene: TRBJ2-1; d_gene: -; abundance: -
CDR3aa: CASSTGGQETQYF; CDR3nt: TGCGCCAGCAGCACAGGGGGCCAAGAGACCCAGTACTTC; v_gene: TRBV5-1; len: 13; j_gene: TRBJ2-5; d_gene: TRBD1; abundance: many
CDR3aa: CAISQQIKNTEAFF; CDR3nt: TGTGCCATCAGCCAGCAAATTAAGAACACTGAAGCTTTCTTT; v_gene: TRBV10-3; len: 14; j_gene: TRBJ1-1; d_gene: -; abundance: few
CDR3aa: CGVGIAALTHEQYF; CDR3nt: TGCGGCGTTGGGATAGCGGCGCTAACCCACGAGCAGTACTTC; v_gene: TRBV29-1; len: 14; j_gene: TRBJ2-7; d_gene: -; abundance: -
CDR3aa: CASSSSPGQGASGELFF; CDR3nt: TGCGCCAGCAGCTCCTCACCGGGACAGGGGGCTTCGGGGGAGCTGTTTTTT; v_gene: TRBV5-1; len: 17; j_gene: TRBJ2-2; d_gene: TRBD1; abundance: once
CDR3aa: CASSLGGGNQPQHF; CDR3nt: TGCGCCAGCAGCTTGGGTGGTGGGAATCAGCCCCAGCATTTT; v_gene: TRBV5-1; len: 14; j_gene: TRBJ1-5; d_gene: -; abundance: many
CDR3aa: CASSVESGTSGYEQYF; CDR3nt: TGTGCCAGCAGCGTAGAAAGCGGGACTAGCGGCTACGAGCAGTACTTC; v_gene: TRBV9; len: 16; j_gene: TRBJ2-7; d_gene: TRBD2; abundance: many
CDR3aa: CATSRDRARVGNEQYF; CDR3nt: TGTGCCACCAGCAGAGATCGGGCTAGAGTGGGTAATGAGCAGTACTTC; v_gene: TRBV15; len: 16; j_gene: TRBJ2-5; d_gene: -; abundance: few
CDR3aa: CASTWWSGVGNEQFF; CDR3nt: TGTGCCAGCACCTGGTGGAGTGGAGTAGGCAATGAGCAGTTCTTC; v_gene: TRBV9; len: 15; j_gene: TRBJ2-1; d_gene: -; abundance: few
CDR3aa: CSARMGTGGGYNEQFF; CDR3nt: TGCAGTGCTAGGATGGGAACGGGAGGAGGCTACAATGAGCAGTTCTTC; v_gene: TRBV20-1; len: 16; j_gene: TRBJ2-1; d_gene: TRBD2; abundance: many
CDR3aa: CASGHSGLRTEAFF; CDR3nt: TGTGCCAGCGGCCATTCGGGGCTTCGGACTGAAGCTTTCTTT; v_gene: TRBV7-9; len: 14; j_gene: TRBJ1-1; d_gene: -; abundance: -
CDR3aa: CASSLGLTSGGNTQYF; CDR3nt: TGTGCCAGCAGCTTAGGGTTAACTAGCGGGGGAAATACGCAGTATTTT; v_gene: TRBV7-2; len: 16; j_gene: TRBJ2-3; d_gene: TRBD2; abundance: -
CDR3aa: CANSGGDEQYF; CDR3nt: TGTGCCAACTCGGGAGGAGACGAGCAGTACTTC; v_gene: TRBV25-1; len: 11; j_gene: TRBJ2-7; d_gene: TRBD2; abundance: many
CDR3aa: CASSVGQGEGPQHF; CDR3nt: TGTGCCAGCAGCGTAGGACAGGGGGAAGGGCCCCAGCATTTT; v_gene: TRBV9; len: 14; j_gene: TRBJ1-5; d_gene: TRBD1; abundance: -
CDR3aa: CASGTQVDYGYTF; CDR3nt: TGTGCTAGTGGCACTCAGGTGGACTATGGCTACACCTTC; v_gene: TRBV12-5; len: 13; j_gene: TRBJ1-2; d_gene: -; abundance: many
CDR3aa: CSVAKGAEPGEQYF; CDR3nt: TGCAGCGTCGCGAAAGGGGCTGAACCGGGGGAGCAGTACTTC; v_gene: TRBV29-1; len: 14; j_gene: TRBJ2-7; d_gene: -; abundance: many
CDR3aa: CASSPDYSYNEQFF; CDR3nt: TGTGCCAGCAGCCCGGACTACTCCTACAATGAGCAGTTCTTC; v_gene: TRBV7-3; len: 14; j_gene: TRBJ2-1; d_gene: -; abundance: -
CDR3aa: CASSLAGNEQFF; CDR3nt: TGTGCCAGCAGTTTGGCCGGCAATGAGCAGTTCTTC; v_gene: TRBV5-1; len: 12; j_gene: TRBJ2-1; d_gene: -; abundance: many
CDR3aa: CASSEDTPRGYTF; CDR3nt: TGTGCCAGCAGTGAAGATACCCCGCGGGGCTACACCTTC; v_gene: TRBV2; len: 13; j_gene: TRBJ1-2; d_gene: -; abundance: few
CDR3aa: CATKTGTASYEQYF; CDR3nt: TGTGCCACTAAAACCGGGACAGCGTCCTACGAGCAGTACTTC; v_gene: TRBV10-3; len: 14; j_gene: TRBJ2-7; d_gene: TRBD1; abundance: many
CDR3aa: CAITEATGVEQYF; CDR3nt: TGTGCCATCACCGAGGCGACAGGGGTCGAGCAGTACTTC; v_gene: TRBV10-3; len: 13; j_gene: TRBJ2-7; d_gene: TRBD1; abundance: many
CDR3aa: CSAREIRLAKNIQYF; CDR3nt: TGCAGTGCTAGAGAGATCCGTCTTGCCAAAAACATTCAGTACTTC; v_gene: TRBV20-1; len: 15; j_gene: TRBJ2-4; d_gene: -; abundance: few
CDR3aa: CSAAGGSSYNEQFF; CDR3nt: TGCAGTGCTGCGGGAGGTAGCTCCTACAATGAGCAGTTCTTC; v_gene: TRBV20-1; len: 14; j_gene: TRBJ2-1; d_gene: TRBD2; abundance: -